This T cell receptor (beta chain) was sequenced during a study of Ad26.COV2.S vaccination and SARS-CoV-2 variants. Overall study findings and caveats: Reports say spike-specific CD8+ and CD4+ T cell responses covered substantial breadth after vaccination. Spike-specific TCR breadth was greater in vaccine than placebo recipients. Placebo recipients and vaccine recipients were similar in non-spike TCR breadth.

The CDR3 sequence is 13 residues long. Trimming shortened V by 3 bases and J by 5 bases, and 7 bases separated the two germline ends. In germline, CDR1 is SGHAT, CDR2 FQNNGV. Treatment noted: roughly 19 received Ad26.COV2.S at low or high dose, single or two shots; about 5 received placebo; per-sample allocation not given. Specimens were obtained on day 63 following the first vaccine or placebo injection. The sample came from a Boston adult aged 18-55 years. Measured with immunoSEQ multiplex PCR; TCRdb has only the in-frame clones, and not every one. The sample holds approximately 240,000 clones, roughly 90% seen once. Regarding this clone: The antigen remains unidentified.

Sample: peripheral blood, taken in a trial of Ad26.COV2.S vaccine versus placebo. V gene TRBV11-2 combines with J gene TRBJ2-2; D is unresolved. The receptor's source is a person aged 18 to 59 who received the Ad26.COV2.S COVID-19 vaccine or a placebo. In DNA, the CDR3 is TGTGCCAGCAGCTTTATCAGTACCGGGGAGCTGTTTTTT. It specifies CASSFISTGELFF.